This T cell receptor beta chain was recovered during a study of molecular identifiers for immune sequencing clone quantification. General study points: Over 98% of CMV-specific effector molecules, but under 1% of naive ones, were in clones above 20 copies. Clone sizes that are highly expanded could be underestimated when identical TCR molecules share a barcode.

Each CDR3 protein is one row after TCRdb ran MiXCR on the PCR reads. The sample lists 350,000 or so distinct CDR3 sequences, about a fifth occurring once. This CDR3 is 13 amino acids long. CDR1 is SQVTM and CDR2 is ANQGSEA in the germline V gene. Concerning this clonotype: What it recognizes is unknown. Being one base from a much bigger clone, this may be a read error.

Naive CD8 T cell sorting was performed on the CD8+CD4-CCR7+CD45RA+ phenotype. Sequencing used naive CD8+ T cells from blood, with Jurkat cell RNA spiked in. Subset specified: FACS-sorted CD8+CD4-CCR7+CD45RA+ naive T cells. This TCR derives from a human donor in good health. Some libraries in this study had Jurkat cell RNA spiked in. V usage is TRBV29-1 and J usage is TRBJ2-3, with 7 positions matching TRBD1. CDR3: CSVLGGSTDTQCF. CDR3 DNA sequence: TGCAGCGTCTTAGGGGGCTCCACAGATACGCAGTGTTTT.